The 27 T cell receptor beta chains reported below all come from one sample, sequenced in a study of shared clonotypes between healthy human individuals. Libraries were prepared by immunoSEQ multiplex PCR; TCRdb keeps only in-frame clonotypes and omits some of them. The sample holds more than 2 million clones; around 95% are singletons and the top ten take 0.1% to 0.15%. The sequencing input was naive CD4+ T cells sorted from blood. Subset defined: CD45RA+ positively selected. The origin of the receptors is a young man in good health.

CDR3 residues: CASSAARGAREKLFF. The CDR3 DNA reads as TGTGCCAGCAGTGCGGCGAGGGGGGCTCGGGAAAAACTGTTTTTT. The chain is built from TRBV25-1 and TRBJ1-4; D possibly corresponds to TRBD1 (6 bases). The germline V gene encodes CDR1 MGHDK and CDR2 SYGVNS. The CDR3 extends over 15 amino acids. V lost 4 bases, J lost 8 bases, and 17 bases lay in between.

V gene TRBV27 combines with J gene TRBJ2-1; TRBD2 might be the D (5 bases). Between the trimmed V and J ends, which lost 5 bases and 2 bases, there was a span of 13 bases. Per the germline V gene, CDR1 is MNHEY and CDR2 is SMNVEV (reference sequence). CDR3 length equals 15 residues. The CDR3 DNA is TGTGCCAGCAGTACTACCGGGAAAGCCTACAATGAGCAGTTCTTC. Its translation is CASSTTGKAYNEQFF.

The rearrangement links TRBV6-5 to TRBJ2-7; 13 bases are a match to TRBD2. V shed 3 bases and J 6 bases; nucleotides not matched to a gene: 8. CDR3 size: 16 residues. Germline V gene lookup returns CDR1 MNHEY and CDR2 SVGAGI. The chain's CDR3 is CASSYRTSGSSSEQYF. Written as DNA, the CDR3 is TGTGCCAGCAGTTATCGGACTAGCGGGAGTTCGAGCGAGCAGTACTTC.

This clone appeared a single time. The chain recombines TRBV20-1 with TRBJ2-3; D not resolved. V was cut by 1 base and J by 9 bases, with 8 bases left in between. The CDR3 runs 11 residues. The germline V gene encodes CDR1 DFQATT and CDR2 SNEGSKA (reference sequence). CDR3 nucleotide sequence: TGCAGTGCTAGAGTGGATGGGACGCAGTATTTT. This codes for CSARVDGTQYF.

Comment on this clone: In the same sample, other DNA sequences code for this CDR3. The J gene is TRBJ2-7, the V gene TRBV6-5, with D maybe TRBD1 (6 bases). The CDR3 totals 14 residues. The V gene lost 0 bases and the J gene lost 1 base, with 7 bases spanning the gap. The germline V gene encodes CDR1 MNHEY and CDR2 SVGAGI. The CDR3 here is CASSYSDRSYEQYF. In DNA, the CDR3 is TGTGCCAGCAGTTACTCCGACAGGTCCTACGAGCAGTACTTC.

This chain uses TRBV9 with TRBJ2-3; D remains ambiguous. Trimming pared 4 bases from V and 0 bases from J, leaving 12 bases between. CDR3 length: 15 amino acids. Germline V gene data show CDR1 as SGDLS and CDR2 as YYNGEE. CDR3 in DNA: TGTGCCAGCAGCCCCTCGGACGGTAGCACAGATACGCAGTATTTT. Residues: CASSPSDGSTDTQYF. Combining the CDR3 with reference TRBV9 and TRBJ2-3 gives the whole variable domain DSGVTQTPKHLITATGQRVTLRCSPRSGDLSVYWYQQSLDQGLQFLIQYYNGEERAKGNILERFSAQQFPDLHSELNLSSLELGDSALYFCASSPSDGSTDTQYFGPGTRLTVL.

The chain recombines TRBV27 with TRBJ2-7; 7 bases line up with TRBD1. This CDR3 is 14 amino acids long. CDR1 is MNHEY, CDR2 SMNVEV, per germline (reference sequence). Trimming at V came to 1 base and at J to 3 bases, leaving 3 bases not matched to a gene. For the CDR3, the DNA is TGTGCCAGCAGTTTATACAGGGGCGGCTACGAGCAGTACTTC. As protein: CASSLYRGGYEQYF.

V is TRBV5-1 and J is TRBJ1-3; no firm D call. This CDR3 spans 15 amino acids. Per the germline V gene, CDR1 is SGHRS and CDR2 is YFSETQ. V was trimmed by 4 bases and J by 0 bases, leaving 11 bases between them. CDR3 DNA sequence: TGCGCCAGCAGCCCTTTAGCGGGCTCTGGAAACACCATATATTTT. Protein product: CASSPLAGSGNTIYF.

The gene calls are TRBV10-3 and TRBJ2-5, with D perhaps matching TRBD1 (6 bases). Trimming cost V 6 bases and J 0 bases, with 8 bases left between them. CDR1 is ENHRY, CDR2 SYGVKD, per germline. This CDR3 has 13 amino acids. Here the CDR3 reads CAIRQGDQETQYF. CDR3 nucleotides: TGTGCCATCAGACAGGGAGACCAAGAGACCCAGTACTTC.

The gene calls are TRBV6-5 and TRBJ2-5, with TRBD1 as a possible D gene (6 bases). This CDR3 contains 14 residues. The germline V gene encodes CDR1 MNHEY and CDR2 SVGAGI. Trimming removed 0 bases at V and 5 bases at J, with 10 bases between. The CDR3 region is CASSYSTRGETQYF. CDR3 coding DNA: TGTGCCAGCAGTTACTCTACTAGGGGGGAGACCCAGTACTTC.

This clone was detected once. In nucleotides, the CDR3 is TGTGCCAGCAGTAGACAGGGTACGTTCTTC. Translating gives CASSRQGTFF. V usage is TRBV28 and J usage is TRBJ2-1, with 7 positions matching TRBD1. J was trimmed by 15 bases and V by 5 bases; bases with no gene match: 4. This CDR3 contains 10 residues. CDR1 is MDHEN and CDR2 is SYDVKM in the germline V gene.

CDR3 protein: CASSLGTVTSGFSYEQYF. Here the CDR3 DNA reads TGTGCCAGCAGCCTCGGGACAGTGACTAGCGGGTTCTCCTACGAGCAGTACTTC. The chain employs TRBV7-8 and TRBJ2-7; TRBD2 matches 10 bases. Per the germline V gene, CDR1 is SGHVS and CDR2 is FQNEAQ. The trim removed 5 bases at V and 0 bases at J, leaving 13 bases unmatched. The CDR3 totals 18 residues.

As for this clone: One end of the junction does not line up with germline, which may come from a read error. The chain couples TRBV7-8 to TRBJ2-1, with 7 bases that match TRBD2. The CDR3 totals 14 residues. Looked up from germline, CDR1 is SGHVS and CDR2 is FQNEAQ. This chain's CDR3 is CASSLAASYNEQFF. In nucleotides, the CDR3 is TGTGCCAGCAGCCTAGCGGCCTCCTACAATGAGCAGTTCTTC.

This rearrangement joins TRBV27 to TRBJ1-6; weak D call: TRBD1 (5 bases). V shed 8 bases and J shed 7 bases, with 18 bases lying between them. Looked up from germline, CDR1 is MNHEY and CDR2 is SMNVEV (reference sequence). CDR3 length equals 15 residues. The CDR3 region has the DNA TGTGCCAGCGGCGTTGCAGGGCCTCCAAATTCACCCCTCCACTTT. Translated: CASGVAGPPNSPLHF.

The chain links TRBV5-4 to TRBJ2-3; 9 bases are a match to TRBD2. This CDR3 region has 17 residues. The germline V gene encodes CDR1 SGHNT and CDR2 YYREEE (reference sequence). V dropped 4 bases and J dropped 0; count of bases not matched to a gene: 9. This CDR3 is CASSAYGGGASTDTQYF. CDR3 sequence (DNA): TGTGCCAGCAGCGCCTATGGCGGGGGGGCGAGCACAGATACGCAGTATTTT. Based on the CDR3 plus reference TRBV5-4 and TRBJ2-3, the full variable domain is ETGVTQSPTHLIKTRGQQVTLRCSSQSGHNTVSWYQQALGQGPQFIFQYYREEENGRGNFPPRFSGLQFPNYSSELNVNALELDDSALYLCASSAYGGGASTDTQYFGPGTRLTVL.

The CDR3 DNA is TGTGCCAGCAGCTTAGGGTGGCAGTTGCAGTACTTC. Amino acid sequence: CASSLGWQLQYF. V gene TRBV11-2 combines with J gene TRBJ2-7, with unresolved D. The CDR3 contains 12 residues. Germline V gives CDR1 SGHAT, CDR2 FQNNGV. V was clipped by 1 base and J by 9 bases, with 10 bases between them. Variable domain in full (rest from reference TRBV11-2 and TRBJ2-7): EAGVAQSPRYKIIEKRQSVAFWCNPISGHATLYWYQQILGQGPKLLIQFQNNGVVDDSQLPKDRFSAERLKGVDSTLKIQPAKLEDSAVYLCASSLGWQLQYFGPGTRLTVT.

The J gene is TRBJ1-1, the V gene TRBV28; weak D call: TRBD1 (6 bases). CDR1 is MDHEN, CDR2 SYDVKM, per germline. This CDR3 region has 12 residues. V lost 6 bases, J lost 9 bases, and 14 bases lay in between. CDR3 sequence: CASRGPQGKAFF. The DNA of the CDR3 is TGTGCCAGCAGGGGACCACAGGGAAAAGCTTTCTTT.

This clone was detected once. The chain carries TRBV11-2 and TRBJ2-7; 9 nucleotides agree with TRBD1. Losses at the gene ends were 5 bases for V and 12 bases for J; bases not matched to a gene: 11. The CDR3 consists of 13 residues. The germline CDR1 and CDR2 sequences are SGHAT and FQNNGV. CDR3 DNA sequence: TGTGCCAGCAGCACCGGGACAGGGTGGGGAGGGTACTTC. Encoded protein: CASSTGTGWGGYF.

The V call is TRBV6-1, the J call TRBJ2-5; D is perhaps TRBD2 (5 bases). Trimming took 0 bases from V and 9 from J, leaving 11 bases between them. The CDR3 contains 13 residues. The germline gives CDR1 MNHNS, CDR2 SASEGT. The CDR3 DNA reads TGTGCCAGCAGTGAAGCGCGTAAGGAGGCCCAGTACTTC. Translating gives CASSEARKEAQYF.

CDR3 coding DNA: TGTGCCCAGTCCAGATTGCTTGAACAGGGGAATGGCTACACCTTC. Amino acids: CAQSRLLEQGNGYTF. The J gene is TRBJ1-2, the V gene TRBV7-8; 7 nucleotides align to TRBD1. The CDR3 sequence is 15 residues long. V lost 11 bases, J lost 6 bases, and 18 bases stayed unmatched. CDR1 is SGHVS and CDR2 is FQNEAQ in the germline V gene.

Comments on this clone: Other DNA sequences of this sample code for an identical CDR3. The V gene is TRBV5-1, the J gene TRBJ2-7, with a weak D call TRBD1 (7 bases). This CDR3 has 15 amino acids. CDR1 SGHRS and CDR2 YFSETQ come from the germline V gene. Trimming stripped 0 bases from V and 0 bases from J, with 10 bases between. Here the CDR3 DNA reads TGCGCCAGCAGCTTGGGCGGGACAGCCTCCTACGAGCAGTACTTC. Its protein is CASSLGGTASYEQYF.

This chain uses TRBV5-1 with TRBJ1-2; 9 nucleotides align to TRBD1. The CDR3 spans 15 residues. Trimming at V came to 6 bases and at J to 4 bases, leaving 10 bases not matched to a gene. CDR1 SGHRS and CDR2 YFSETQ come from the germline V gene. CDR3 protein: CASTTETGGVYGYTF. The CDR3 DNA is TGCGCCAGCACCACCGAAACAGGGGGCGTCTATGGCTACACCTTC.

The chain combines TRBV5-4 with TRBJ2-3; the D gene is possibly TRBD2 (6 bases). Germline V gene lookup returns CDR1 SGHNT and CDR2 YYREEE (reference sequence). CDR3 size: 14 residues. Trimming removed 6 bases from V and 0 bases from J, with 11 bases in between. The CDR3 loop is CASTQGTSTDTQYF. DNA for the CDR3: TGTGCCAGCACCCAAGGGACTAGCACAGATACGCAGTATTTT.

This sequence joins TRBV9 and TRBJ2-1; D gene ambiguous. Germline lookup yields CDR1 SGDLS and CDR2 YYNGEE. CDR3 length: 12 amino acids. The germline V and J ends were trimmed by 4 bases and 12 bases, with 14 bases remaining between them. The CDR3 loop reads CASSNDWLRQFF. CDR3 DNA sequence: TGTGCCAGCAGCAATGACTGGCTAAGGCAGTTCTTC.

The rearrangement uses TRBV30 and TRBJ2-7; 10 bases match TRBD2. Germline V gene data show CDR1 as GTSNPN and CDR2 as SVGIG (reference sequence). The CDR3 runs 14 residues. Unmatched junction bases numbered 9, after V lost 8 bases and J lost 2 bases. The CDR3, as DNA: TGTGCCGCCGGACAAGCGGGAGGGCCCTACGAGCAGTACTTC. This gives the protein CAAGQAGGPYEQYF. Combining the CDR3 with reference TRBV30 and TRBJ2-7 gives the whole variable domain SQTIHQWPATLVQPVGSPLSLECTVEGTSNPNLYWYRQAAGRGLQLLFYSVGIGQISSEVPQNLSASRPQDRQFILSSKKLLLSDSGFYLCAAGQAGGPYEQYFGPGTRLTVT.

The count of this clone is one. The chain uses TRBV5-6 and TRBJ2-5; a possible D gene is TRBD1 (5 bases). CDR1 is SGHDT and CDR2 is YYEEEE in the germline V gene. V was clipped by 1 base and J by 5 bases, with 12 bases between them. CDR3 length: 14 residues. The CDR3 DNA follows: TGTGCCAGCAGCTTGTACAGGATGATGGAGACCCAGTACTTC. Amino acid sequence: CASSLYRMMETQYF.

V gene TRBV13 combines with J gene TRBJ2-7; the match to TRBD1 covers 7 bases. Germline CDR1 reads PRHDT; CDR2 reads FYEKMQ (reference sequence). The CDR3 sequence is 14 residues long. V lost 5 bases, J lost 7 bases, and 11 bases stayed unmatched. The CDR3 sequence: CASSKTGRWGEQYF. As DNA, the CDR3 is TGTGCCAGCAGCAAGACAGGGAGATGGGGGGAGCAGTACTTC.